The next 13 T cell receptor beta chains were all read from a single sample in a study of T cell responses to AZD1222 COVID-19 vaccine. TCRdb's copy holds only in-frame clones and misses some; the assay was immunoSEQ multiplex PCR. The sample has about 180,000 clones, 80% to 95% seen once. The sample was peripheral blood, taken 28 days after the second AZD1222 dose. All receptors come from an adult who received the AZD1222 COVID-19 vaccine.

The gene calls are TRBV13 and TRBJ2-1; maybe TRBD1 (5 bases). CDR3 length: 15 residues. Germline CDR1 reads PRHDT; CDR2 reads FYEKMQ (reference sequence). V lost 3 bases and J 4 bases, leaving 13 bases between the germline ends. The CDR3 DNA sequence: TGTGCCAGCAGCTTTGGTGCAGGGTTATACAATGAGCAGTTCTTC. It codes for CASSFGAGLYNEQFF.

The chain combines TRBV5-1 with TRBJ1-2; D possibly corresponds to TRBD1 (6 bases). Germline assignment: CDR1 SGHRS and CDR2 YFSETQ. There are 14 residues in the CDR3. Deletions cut 4 bases from V and 4 bases from J, with 14 bases between. Here the CDR3 DNA reads TGCGCCAGCAGCGAACGGGACATGGTCTATGGCTACACCTTC. The encoded protein is CASSERDMVYGYTF.

The V and J genes are TRBV9 and TRBJ1-4, with TRBD1 identical over 12 bases. CDR3 length: 17 residues. Germline V CDR1 and CDR2: SGDLS, YYNGEE. J was trimmed by 7 bases and V by 2 bases; bases with no gene match: 9. The CDR3 coding sequence is TGTGCCAGCAGCGTTGGGACAGGGGGCGGGCGTTCTGAAAAACTGTTTTTT. It translates to CASSVGTGGGRSEKLFF.

DNA for the CDR3: TGTGCCAGCAGTTTACAAACCCTGGGGACCCAGTACTTC. It is translated as CASSLQTLGTQYF. V gene TRBV6-5 combines with J gene TRBJ2-5; D is undetermined. Germline loops: CDR1 MNHEY, CDR2 SVGAGI. CDR3 length equals 13 residues. V was cut by 4 bases and J by 7 bases, with 13 bases left in between.

V gene TRBV14 combines with J gene TRBJ2-7; D remains unclear. With 8 bases removed from V and 3 bases from J, the gap between germline ends came to 8 bases. This CDR3 spans 11 amino acids. Per germline, CDR1 SGHDN and CDR2 FVKESK. The CDR3 here is CASASSYEQYF. For the CDR3, the DNA is TGTGCCAGCGCTTCGAGCTACGAGCAGTACTTC.

This CDR3 is CASSGGGWPQHF. As DNA, the CDR3 is TGTGCCAGCAGCGGCGGGGGCTGGCCCCAGCATTTT. V is TRBV9 and J is TRBJ1-5; possibly TRBD1 for D (6 bases). Trimming left V 3 bases short and J 9 bases short, with 10 bases between. The CDR3 is made up of 12 amino acids. Germline-derived CDR1 and CDR2 are SGDLS and YYNGEE.

This rearrangement joins TRBV11-2 to TRBJ2-7; no definite D call. The V end was cut by 6 bases, the J end by 9 bases, with 24 bases between. The germline V gene encodes CDR1 SGHAT and CDR2 FQNNGV. The CDR3 is 15 amino acids. This chain's CDR3 is CASRPTPGKSNGQYF. The CDR3 DNA reads as TGTGCCAGCAGACCCACTCCGGGCAAATCAAATGGGCAGTACTTC.

The chain's CDR3 is CASRTGTANTEAFF. CDR3 nucleotide sequence: TGTGCCAGCAGGACCGGGACAGCGAACACTGAAGCTTTCTTT. The J gene is TRBJ1-1, the V gene TRBV2, with 7 nucleotides matching TRBD1. This CDR3 comprises 14 residues. V shed 6 bases, J shed 1 base, and the junction held 5 bases outside the gene matches. CDR1 is SNHLY and CDR2 is FYNNEI in the germline V gene.

V is TRBV9 and J is TRBJ1-2; TRBD1 agrees at 10 bases. V dropped 4 bases and J dropped 3; count of bases not matched to a gene: 9. This CDR3 contains 16 residues. Germline V gives CDR1 SGDLS, CDR2 YYNGEE. CDR3 in DNA: TGTGCCAGCAGCCCATTAGGGGGACAGGGGCACTATGGCTACACCTTC. Translated: CASSPLGGQGHYGYTF.

This chain links TRBV11-3 with TRBJ1-6; TRBD1 matches 8 bases. The CDR3 covers 16 residues. Germline CDR1 is SGHNT and CDR2 is YENEEA. Trimming took 4 bases from V and 5 from J; bases not matched to a gene: 7. The CDR3 loop reads CASSSRTGPDNSPLHF. The CDR3 DNA is TGTGCCAGCAGCTCCAGGACAGGGCCAGATAATTCACCCCTCCACTTT.

Here the CDR3 reads CASSLRGGVTEAFF. CDR3 bases: TGTGCCAGCAGTTTAAGGGGGGGAGTCACTGAAGCTTTCTTT. The chain links TRBV27 to TRBJ1-1, with D possibly being TRBD1 (6 bases). The germline gives CDR1 MNHEY, CDR2 SMNVEV (reference sequence). V lost 2 bases to trimming and J lost 4 bases, with 11 bases between them. The length of the CDR3 is 14 residues.

On this clone itself: Other nucleotide sequences in the sample specify the same CDR3. The rearrangement links TRBV9 to TRBJ2-2, with 9 positions matching TRBD2. V dropped 6 bases and J dropped 7; count of bases not matched to a gene: 7. Per germline, CDR1 SGDLS and CDR2 YYNGEE. This CDR3 comprises 14 residues. CDR3 loop: CASNSGRSNGELFF. The CDR3 DNA is TGTGCCAGCAATAGCGGGAGATCGAACGGGGAGCTGTTTTTT.

This chain links TRBV10-3 with TRBJ2-6, with no clear D. The CDR3 consists of 14 residues. Between the trimmed V and J ends, which lost 3 bases and 6 bases, there was a span of 9 bases. CDR1 and CDR2 from the germline V gene are ENHRY and SYGVKD. CDR3 amino acids: CAISETASANVLTF. The CDR3 DNA reads TGTGCCATCAGTGAAACGGCCTCGGCCAACGTCCTGACTTTC.